These 21 T cell receptor beta chains originate from one sample sequenced in a study of CD8 T cells in Susac syndrome. After extraction with the RNeasy kit, about 0.45 to 1 ug of the RNA was reverse transcribed using random hexamers. TCRdb recomputed calls from the immunoSEQ multiplex PCR reads with MiXCR, one row per CDR3 protein. Of about 290,000 distinct CDR3 sequences in the sample, approximately 85% are singletons; the top ten hold roughly 0.21%. Material for sequencing was CD8+ T cells from PBMCs. The receptors come from a human donor with multiple sclerosis.

The table lists this clonotype with a count of one. One end of the junction does not line up with germline, which may come from a read error. The CDR3 spells CARSLDAGMDEQYF. For the CDR3, the DNA is TGCGCCAGAAGCTTGGACGCGGGAATGGACGAGCAGTACTTC. The chain uses TRBV5-1 and TRBJ2-7; D is possibly TRBD2 (6 bases). Per germline, CDR1 SGHRS and CDR2 YFSETQ. CDR3 length equals 14 residues. The full variable domain, in which reference TRBV5-1 and TRBJ2-7 provide the parts outside the CDR3, is KAGVTQTPRYLIKTRGQQVTLSCSPISGHRSVSWYQQTPGQGLQFLFEYFSETQRNKGNFPGRFSGRQFSNSRSEMNVSTLELGDSALYLCARSLDAGMDEQYFGPGTRLTVT.

The V and J genes are TRBV20-1 and TRBJ2-7; D is ambiguous. The CDR3 extends over 13 amino acids. V lost 6 bases to trimming and J lost 0 bases, with 12 bases between them. CDR1 is DFQATT, CDR2 SNEGSKA, per germline (reference sequence). The CDR3: CSAASDTSYEQYF. The CDR3 nucleotides read TGCAGTGCCGCCTCCGACACCTCCTACGAGCAGTACTTC.

V and J are TRBV4-3 and TRBJ1-4; possibly TRBD1 for D (6 bases). Trimming left V 0 bases short and J 3 bases short, with 11 bases between. The germline gives CDR1 LGHNA, CDR2 YSLEER. The CDR3 spans 16 residues. CDR3 nucleotide sequence: TGCGCCAGCAGCCAAGATGGGGGGCCGGCTAATGAAAAACTGTTTTTT. This sequence encodes CASSQDGGPANEKLFF.

This rearrangement joins TRBV21-1 to TRBJ2-5; the table names TRBD2, a call not compared with the DNA. TRBV21-1 is tagged as a pseudogene. The CDR3 runs to 16 residues. CDR3 nucleotide sequence: TGTGCCAGCAGCTTAGGACTAGCGGGAGTGAAAGAGACCCAGTACTTC. Translated, it gives CASSLGLAGVKETQYF.

This clonotype has more than one count but fewer than ten. This chain connects TRBV18 to TRBJ2-1; 12 bases agree with TRBD2. The germline V gene encodes CDR1 KGHSH and CDR2 LQKENI. Trimming removed 3 bases from V and 3 bases from J; junction bases left unmatched: 3. The CDR3 spans 16 residues. CDR3 region: CASSPGTSGLYNEQFF. The CDR3 DNA reads TGTGCCAGCTCACCCGGGACTAGCGGGCTCTACAATGAGCAGTTCTTC.

The rearrangement uses TRBV12-3 or TRBV12-4 and TRBJ2-5; D may be TRBD2 (5 bases). The CDR3 has 13 amino acids. V lost 2 bases and J 5 bases, leaving 9 bases between the germline ends. CDR3 nucleotides: TGTGCCAGCAGTTTATTGCCGGGGGAGACCCAGTACTTC. It encodes CASSLLPGETQYF.

V gene TRBV6-2 or TRBV6-3 combines with J gene TRBJ2-3, with D possibly matching TRBD2 (5 bases). The CDR3 length is 18 residues. CDR1 and CDR2 (germline): MNHEY, SVGEGT. V lost 6 bases to trimming and J lost 2 bases, with 24 bases between them. The CDR3 nucleotides are TGTGCCAGCAGCTTCACCCGAGACTATACGGATGCCACAGATACGCAGTATTTT. This translates into CASSFTRDYTDATDTQYF.

The V gene is TRBV4-3, the J gene TRBJ2-7; perhaps TRBD2 as D (5 bases). The germline gives CDR1 LGHNA, CDR2 YSLEER. CDR3 length: 14 amino acids. The V end was cut by 5 bases, the J end by 0 bases, with 11 bases between. The CDR3 reads CASSIGGSSYEQYF. The CDR3 DNA is TGCGCCAGCAGCATCGGCGGGTCCTCCTACGAGCAGTACTTC.

The chain joins TRBV28 to TRBJ2-7, with D perhaps TRBD2 (6 bases). The germline gives CDR1 MDHEN, CDR2 SYDVKM. CDR3 size: 13 residues. V was clipped by 7 bases and J by 4 bases, with 14 bases between them. The CDR3 nucleotides read TGTGCCAGCACCGATATCGGGGGTTACGAGCAGTACTTC. Translated, it gives CASTDIGGYEQYF.

This chain links TRBV7-8 with TRBJ1-1; perhaps TRBD1 as D (6 bases). V lost 5 bases and J lost 5, with 15 bases in between. CDR1 SGHVS and CDR2 FQNEAQ come from the germline V gene. This CDR3 is built from 14 residues. Here the CDR3 reads CASSPRGTLTEAFF. CDR3 bases: TGTGCCAGCAGCCCGAGGGGGACACTAACTGAAGCTTTCTTT. The whole variable domain, filled in from reference TRBV7-8 and TRBJ1-1, reads GAGVSQSPRYKVAKRGQDVALRCDPISGHVSLFWYQQALGQGPEFLTYFQNEAQLDKSGLPSDRFFAERPEGSVSTLKIQRTQQEDSAVYLCASSPRGTLTEAFFGQGTRLTVV.

This clonotype was seen just once. The gene calls are TRBV7-9 and TRBJ2-1; D assignment may be TRBD1 or TRBD2 (5 bases each). This CDR3 region has 12 residues. Germline lookup yields CDR1 SEHNR and CDR2 FQNEAQ (reference sequence). Trimming stripped 5 bases from V and 9 bases from J, with 11 bases between. The CDR3 protein is CASSPNGAEQFF. In DNA form, the CDR3 reads TGTGCCAGCAGCCCAAACGGGGCTGAGCAGTTCTTC.

The chain is built from TRBV28 and TRBJ2-7; 9 bases map to TRBD2. Germline-derived CDR1 and CDR2 are MDHEN and SYDVKM. V trimming: 5 bases; J trimming: 3 bases; junction bases outside the gene matches: 5. The CDR3 spans 14 residues. The CDR3 DNA reads TGTGCCAGCAGTGGACTGACTAGCGGCTACGAGCAGTACTTC. The encoded protein is CASSGLTSGYEQYF.

This chain joins TRBV2 and TRBJ2-3; maybe TRBD2 (6 bases). The CDR3 has 16 residues. The V gene's germline CDR1 is SNHLY and CDR2 FYNNEI. V was shortened by 8 bases and J by 1 base, with 19 bases between the two germline ends. CDR3 DNA: TGTGCCAGCTCCGGTCATCTAGCGAAAGGCACAGATACGCAGTATTTT. Amino acids: CASSGHLAKGTDTQYF. The variable domain in full, completed from reference TRBV2 and TRBJ2-3, reads EPEVTQTPSHQVTQMGQEVILRCVPISNHLYFYWYRQILGQKVEFLVSFYNNEISEKSEIFDDQFSVERPDGSNFTLKIRSTKLEDSAMYFCASSGHLAKGTDTQYFGPGTRLTVL.

The V call is TRBV18, the J call TRBJ2-1; the match to TRBD2 covers 10 bases. Per germline, CDR1 KGHSH and CDR2 LQKENI. Unmatched junction bases numbered 11, after V lost 3 bases and J lost 0 bases. CDR3 size: 19 residues. CDR3 loop: CASSPAGLAGVSSYNEQFF. CDR3 DNA: TGTGCCAGCTCACCGGCAGGCCTAGCGGGGGTAAGCTCCTACAATGAGCAGTTCTTC.

V is TRBV12-3 or TRBV12-4 and J is TRBJ2-1, with D tentatively TRBD1 (5 bases). The CDR3 extends over 13 amino acids. V lost 3 bases and J lost 7, with 10 bases in between. This chain's CDR3 is CASSFPGWNEQFF. For the CDR3, the DNA is TGTGCCAGCAGTTTCCCAGGGTGGAATGAGCAGTTCTTC.

The V and J genes are TRBV14 and TRBJ1-4; D unclear. The CDR3 extends over 13 amino acids. Germline V gene lookup returns CDR1 SGHDN and CDR2 FVKESK. Trimming left V 6 bases short and J 5 bases short, with 10 bases between. The CDR3 bases are TGTGCCAGCAGGAACGTGGGAAATGAAAAACTGTTTTTT. Its protein is CASRNVGNEKLFF.

The rearrangement joins TRBV7-9 to TRBJ2-7; D gene unclear. CDR3 length: 13 residues. In germline, CDR1 is SEHNR, CDR2 FQNEAQ (reference sequence). Trimming took 8 bases from V and 0 from J, leaving 11 bases between them. The DNA of the CDR3 is TGTGCCAGCTCTGAAGCAGCCTCCTACGAGCAGTACTTC. Its protein product is CASSEAASYEQYF. The entire variable domain, with the rest obtained from reference TRBV7-9 and TRBJ2-7, is as follows: DTGVSQNPRHKITKRGQNVTFRCDPISEHNRLYWYRQTLGQGPEFLTYFQNEAQLEKSRLLSDRFSAERPKGSFSTLEIQRTEQGDSAMYLCASSEAASYEQYFGPGTRLTVT.

This chain connects TRBV19 to TRBJ2-1; 15 bases fit TRBD2. The length of the CDR3 is 16 residues. Germline V gene lookup returns CDR1 LNHDA and CDR2 SQIVND (reference sequence). Unmatched junction bases numbered 10, after V lost 7 bases and J lost 9 bases. CDR3 loop: CASKMPGLAGGVEQFF. CDR3 DNA sequence: TGTGCCAGTAAAATGCCGGGACTAGCGGGAGGTGTTGAGCAGTTCTTC.

The chain couples TRBV14 to TRBJ1-2; TRBD1 matches 9 bases. The CDR3 spans 14 residues. The V gene's germline CDR1 is SGHDN and CDR2 FVKESK. V dropped 5 bases and J dropped 3; count of bases not matched to a gene: 4. As DNA, the CDR3 is TGTGCCAGCAGCGGGACAGGGAGGGACTATGGCTACACCTTC. Its protein product is CASSGTGRDYGYTF.

The chain is built from TRBV9 and TRBJ1-2; TRBD1 might be the D (5 bases). Germline assignment: CDR1 SGDLS and CDR2 YYNGEE. V lost 5 bases and J 4 bases, leaving 9 bases between the germline ends. The CDR3 spans 12 residues. CDR3 sequence reads: CASRSGSYGYTF. In DNA form, the CDR3 reads TGTGCCAGCAGATCAGGGTCCTATGGCTACACCTTC. Using reference TRBV9 and TRBJ1-2 for the parts outside the CDR3, the full variable domain is DSGVTQTPKHLITATGQRVTLRCSPRSGDLSVYWYQQSLDQGLQFLIQYYNGEERAKGNILERFSAQQFPDLHSELNLSSLELGDSALYFCASRSGSYGYTFGSGTRLTVV.

This clonotype has a single count. DNA of the CDR3: TGCAGTGCCAACAGGGAGCCCTCCTACAATGAGCAGTTCTTC. Its protein is CSANREPSYNEQFF. The chain is built from TRBV20-1 and TRBJ2-1; D is perhaps TRBD1 (6 bases). With 6 bases removed from V and 0 bases from J, the gap between germline ends came to 12 bases. Germline CDR1 DFQATT, CDR2 SNEGSKA (reference sequence). The CDR3 is 14 residues long.